This T cell receptor beta chain was identified in a study of cytomegalovirus exposure and HLA in healthy donors. Across the whole study: Researchers found that more than 70% of around 400 genotyped donors fell within the Caucasian-associated ancestry cluster. Study-wide points: It was reported that TCR beta sequences correctly inferred the HLA-A and HLA-B alleles for most subjects. At a 0.05 false discovery rate, a later analysis found about 17,000 TCR beta sequences to be associated with HLA alleles. An analysis was carried out at a later point. It showed that HLA-associated TCR beta chains were more clonally expanded than equally common non-associated chains.

Germline V gives CDR1 SGHAT, CDR2 FQNNGV. The V and J ends lost 4 bases and 6 bases, in that order; junction bases with no gene match: 6. CDR3 length: 15 amino acids. Vbeta (60) and Jbeta (13) primers were used in the PCR. TCRdb's copy holds only in-frame clones and misses some; the assay was immunoSEQ multiplex PCR. The data hold roughly 160,000 clones, with around 80% observed a single time. To note about this clone: What it recognizes is unknown.

The sequenced sample consisted of PBMCs. The TCR originated in a woman aged 50 to 65 in good health and CMV-seropositive. V gene TRBV11-2 combines with J gene TRBJ2-1; TRBD2 aligns across 10 bases. The CDR3 bases are TGTGCCAGCAGCTCGAGCGGGAGGGCCGGCAATGAGCAGTTCTTC. The encoded protein is CASSSSGRAGNEQFF.